This T cell receptor (beta chain) appears in the sequencing data of a study of CD8 T cells in Susac syndrome. Random hexamers were used to reverse transcribe 0.5 to 1 ug of RNA. Across 54 Vbeta and 13 Jbeta, TCR beta CDR3 was amplified with immunoSEQ multiplex PCR. TCRdb ran MiXCR on the immunoSEQ multiplex PCR reads and lists one entry per CDR3 protein. The repertoire holds about 140,000 distinct CDR3 sequences, with 94% as singletons. Only one count was recorded for this clonotype. The sample consisted of CD4+ T cells from PBMCs. This TCR came from a human donor in good health.

DNA of the CDR3: TGTGCCAGCCGGACCGGGACTATTGGCGAGCAGTACTTC. This encodes CASRTGTIGEQYF. The chain employs TRBV6-1 and TRBJ2-7; 7 bases are a match to TRBD2. CDR1 and CDR2 (germline): MNHNS, SASEGT. The CDR3 sequence is 13 residues long. After removal of 8 bases from V and 6 bases from J, the junction contained 10 bases not matched to a gene.